These T cell receptor beta chains were read from a single sample in a study of PD-1 blockade in classical Hodgkin lymphoma. The assay was immunoSEQ multiplex PCR, and TCRdb's table has in-frame clones only and misses some. The repertoire holds tens of thousands of clones, with around nine tenths as singletons. Sequenced here: peripheral blood mononuclear cells (PBMCs), sampled before the fourth cycle of nivolumab. These receptors were collected from a human donor with classical Hodgkin lymphoma. Both conserved end residues are trimmed from each CDR3. The D gene is left open where the match is weak. Not every row has a clone size; where given, it reads once, few, many or a size class.

V	length	D	size	J	CDR3
TRBV27	11	.	once	TRBJ2-2	ASSLSFTGELF
TRBV11-3	12	.	medium-sized	TRBJ2-2	ASSLGGDTGELF
TRBV30	13	TRBD1	.	TRBJ1-1	AWTHPDRLNTEAF
TRBV4-1	15	.	.	TRBJ1-5	ASSHAQIGIGNQPQH
TRBV27	11	.	.	TRBJ1-1	ASSLGGGTEAF
TRBV7-5	14	.	.	TRBJ1-1	VRSLATPHQNTEAF
TRBV5-6	14	TRBD1	.	TRBJ2-5	ASSTTGVGGEETQY
TRBV27	11	.	.	TRBJ1-1	ASSLFMSGEAF
TRBV27	12	.	.	TRBJ1-3	ASSLGSPGNTIY
TRBV7-9	12	.	.	TRBJ1-4	ASSKGATNEKLF
TRBV7-9	12	TRBD1	.	TRBJ1-4	ASTRDRLMEKLF
TRBV19	13	TRBD2	.	TRBJ2-3	ASRGGLAVTDTQY
TRBV5-1	13	.	.	TRBJ2-7	ASSLELGVSYEQY
TRBV7-2	13	.	.	TRBJ2-1	ASTLGTGSYNEQF
TRBV5-4	13	TRBD1	.	TRBJ2-3	ASSWRTGATDTQY
TRBV2	13	.	.	TRBJ1-5	ASNPDGNIYQPQH
TRBV19	10	.	.	TRBJ2-7	ASSIRTDEQY
TRBV2	12	.	.	.	ASTPYSVSYEQY
TRBV5-1	13	.	.	TRBJ1-4	ASSLGPGANEKLF
TRBV28	11	TRBD1	.	TRBJ1-1	ASSQDRAAEAF
TRBV7-2	11	.	.	TRBJ1-2	ASSPSGDGGYT
TRBV11-2	13	.	.	TRBJ1-3	ASSRLSGSGNTIY
TRBV7-7	14	.	.	TRBJ2-1	ASSLAGGPGDNEQF
TRBV4-3	11	.	.	TRBJ1-1	ASSQVQNTEAF
TRBV4-3	12	.	.	TRBJ2-7	ASSQRGEGYEQY
TRBV4-1	13	.	.	TRBJ1-2	ASSQVERGYYGYT
TRBV7-9	14	.	.	TRBJ2-5	ASSPWPRGGKETQY
TRBV5-1	12	.	once	TRBJ1-4	ASSLGMSNEKLF
TRBV5-1	13	TRBD2	.	TRBJ2-7	ASSLVPSGRYEQY
TRBV2	9	.	.	TRBJ2-7	ASTRENEQY
TRBV20-1	9	TRBD1	.	TRBJ1-2	SARGTGEDT
TRBV11-2	16	TRBD2	.	TRBJ2-2	ASSLTSWGRANTGELF
TRBV6-5	13	.	once	TRBJ1-3	ASSYSIYSGNTIY
TRBV19	11	TRBD1	.	TRBJ1-6	ASGQGGDSPLH
TRBV28	11	.	.	TRBJ2-5	ASSLRGRETQY
TRBV27	11	TRBD1	.	TRBJ2-1	ASSFRDGRGSI
TRBV7-8	13	.	.	TRBJ2-2	ASSLVGGSPGELF
TRBV5-4	14	.	.	TRBJ1-1	ASSLAPGELNTEAF
TRBV5-8	14	.	.	TRBJ1-1	ASSLAPGGRNTEAF
TRBV11-2	13	TRBD1	.	TRBJ2-1	ASSYWTGAINEQF
TRBV7-9	12	.	once	TRBJ1-4	ASSVVGTNEKLF
TRBV5-1	14	.	.	TRBJ2-5	ASSLVTSVLQETQY
TRBV19	13	.	few	TRBJ1-1	ASKHGTNMNTEAF
TRBV11-2	11	.	.	TRBJ1-5	ASSFGLDQPQH
TRBV11-2	15	TRBD2	.	TRBJ2-7	ASSLFGGSGGSYEQY
TRBV5-1	11	.	.	TRBJ1-1	ASSPQGNTEAF